This T cell receptor (beta chain) comes out of a study of T cells in Graves' hyperthyroidism and ophthalmopathy. Study observations and caveats: Most expanded thyroid clonotypes above 0.001 also appeared in blood.

V lost 5 bases, J lost 5 bases, and 15 bases lay in between. This CDR3 spans 14 amino acids. CDR1 is WSHSY, CDR2 SAAADI, per germline. A note on this clonotype: Its antigen is undetermined.

Exclusion of patients followed from uncontrolled infection, other autoimmune disease, pregnancy or lactation. The PBMCs studied were ones that came from around 10 ml fresh peripheral blood. RNA transcripts yielded amplified TCR beta CDR3 regions. Carried out on the TCR CDR3, a first-round RT-PCR used the HTBI primer set. Each CDR3 protein gets one entry after TCRdb re-called the multiplex PCR reads with MiXCR. This table holds some 320,000 distinct CDR3 sequences, roughly 13% found once. Source material: blood. This clonotype was obtained from a woman between 40 and 50 years old with Graves' ophthalmopathy. This chain uses TRBV10-2 with TRBJ1-1; maybe TRBD1 (5 bases). The CDR3 spells CASSSHGGGTEAFF. CDR3 sequence (DNA): TGCGCCAGCAGTAGCCACGGGGGAGGTACTGAAGCTTTCTTT.